This note documents a single T cell receptor beta chain sequence. Its antigen is unidentified. This specimen belongs to a study of chemoradiotherapy in HPV16-positive cancers. V shed 2 bases and J 6 bases; nucleotides not matched to a gene: 6. There are 15 residues in the CDR3. In germline, CDR1 is MGHRA, CDR2 YSYEKL. Clones were sequenced by immunoSEQ multiplex PCR, and TCRdb holds only the in-frame ones, with some missing. Here the sample spans about 20,000 clones, approximately 86% being singletons. Repertoires were sampled repeatedly during chemoradiotherapy. General study points: The functional HPV-specific definition rests on just two HPV16-positive patients. Candidate HPV-specific clones and E7-related TCR motifs grew in tumor during treatment. Better recurrence-free survival went with HPV-responsive T-cell expansion in HPV16-positive patients.

The receptor was derived from a human donor with HPV-associated anogenital cancer. The V gene is TRBV4-1, the J gene TRBJ1-5; TRBD1 matches 8 bases. The input for sequencing was blood, taken from a patient who underwent chemoradiotherapy. CDR3 in amino acids: CASSQHPGGSQPQHF. Written as DNA, the CDR3 is TGCGCCAGCAGCCAACACCCAGGGGGCAGTCAGCCCCAGCATTTT.